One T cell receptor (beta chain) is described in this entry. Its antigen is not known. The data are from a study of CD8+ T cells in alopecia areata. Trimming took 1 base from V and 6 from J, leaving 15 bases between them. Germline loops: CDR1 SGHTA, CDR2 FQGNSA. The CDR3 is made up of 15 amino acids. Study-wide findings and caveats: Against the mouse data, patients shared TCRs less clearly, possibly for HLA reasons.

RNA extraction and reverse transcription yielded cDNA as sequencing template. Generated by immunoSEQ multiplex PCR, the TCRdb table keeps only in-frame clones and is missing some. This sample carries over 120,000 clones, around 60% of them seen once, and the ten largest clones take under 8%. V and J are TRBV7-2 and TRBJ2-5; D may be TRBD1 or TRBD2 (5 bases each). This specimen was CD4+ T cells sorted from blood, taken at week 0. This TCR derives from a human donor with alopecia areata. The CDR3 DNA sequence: TGTGCCAGCAGCTTAGGAGGGGAGTTTATAAAGACCCAGTACTTC. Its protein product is CASSLGGEFIKTQYF. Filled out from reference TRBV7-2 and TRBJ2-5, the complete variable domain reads GAGVSQSPSNKVTEKGKDVELRCDPISGHTALYWYRQSLGQGLEFLIYFQGNSAPDKSGLPSDRFSAERTGGSVSTLTIQRTQQEDSAVYLCASSLGGEFIKTQYFGPGTRLLVL.